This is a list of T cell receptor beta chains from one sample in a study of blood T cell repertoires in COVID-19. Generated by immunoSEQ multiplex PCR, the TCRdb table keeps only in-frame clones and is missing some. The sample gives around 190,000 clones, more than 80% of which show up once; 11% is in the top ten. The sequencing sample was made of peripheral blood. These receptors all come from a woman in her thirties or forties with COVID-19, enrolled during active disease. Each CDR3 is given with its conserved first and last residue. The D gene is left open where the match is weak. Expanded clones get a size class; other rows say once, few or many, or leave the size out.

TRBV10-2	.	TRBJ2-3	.	TGCGCCAGCAGTCTTACAGGGGGGGAGGTAGATACGCAGTATTTT	CASSLTGGEVDTQYF
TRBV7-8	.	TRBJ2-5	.	TGTGCCAGCATGGTGGGGTTTGAGGGAGAGACCCAGTACTTC	CASMVGFEGETQYF
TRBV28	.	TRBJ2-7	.	TGTGCCAGCAGTTCCCCCGGGACTGGTGGCTACGAGCAGTACTTC	CASSSPGTGGYEQYF
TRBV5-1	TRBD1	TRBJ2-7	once	TGCGCCAGCAGCAACACCCGGACAGGGGGGGAGCAGTACTTC	CASSNTRTGGEQYF
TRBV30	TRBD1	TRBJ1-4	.	TGTGCCAGACGACAGGGCGGAACCGGTGAAAAACTGTTTTTT	CARRQGGTGEKLFF
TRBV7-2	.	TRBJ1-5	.	TGTGCCAGCAGCTTCATGACAGAACTCAATCAGCCCCAGCATTTT	CASSFMTELNQPQHF
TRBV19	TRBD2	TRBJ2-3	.	TGTGCCAGTAGTATGGGTAGCGGGAGGGCCTTCACAGATACGCAGTATTTT	CASSMGSGRAFTDTQYF
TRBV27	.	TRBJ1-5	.	TGTGCCAGCAGTTTATATCGGAGCAATCAGCCCCAGCATTTT	CASSLYRSNQPQHF
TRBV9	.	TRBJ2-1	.	TGTGCCAGCAGCGTCGGACTACAAGTAAATGAGCAGTTCTTC	CASSVGLQVNEQFF
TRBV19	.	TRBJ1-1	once	TGTGCCAGTACCGCGACAGCCGGGTATACTGAAGCTTTCTTT	CASTATAGYTEAFF
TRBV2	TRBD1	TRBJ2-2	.	TGTGCCAGACCGACAGGGAGCACCGGGGAGCTGTTTTTT	CARPTGSTGELFF
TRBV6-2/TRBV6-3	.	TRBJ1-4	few	TGTGCCAGCAGTCGGGGTAATGAAAAACTGTTTTTT	CASSRGNEKLFF
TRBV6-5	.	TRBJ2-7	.	TGTGCCAGCAGTTATGAGAGGATCTCCTACGAGCAGTACTTC	CASSYERISYEQYF
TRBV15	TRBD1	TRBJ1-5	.	TGTGCCACCAGCAGAGTAGGAGGACAGGACTATAGCAATCAGCCCCAGCATTTT	CATSRVGGQDYSNQPQHF
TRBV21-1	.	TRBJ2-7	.	TGTGCCAGCCCGACGACTAGCGGTTCCTACGAGCAGTACTTC	CASPTTSGSYEQYF
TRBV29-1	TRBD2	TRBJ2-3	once	TGCAGCGTTGGGCGGGAGACTACAGATACGCAGTATTTT	CSVGRETTDTQYF
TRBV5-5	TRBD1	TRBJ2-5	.	TGTGCCAGCAGCCCGAACGCACCCACCGGGACAGGGCAAAAGCAGTACTTC	CASSPNAPTGTGQKQYF
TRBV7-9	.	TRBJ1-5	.	TGTGCCAGCAGCACCAGCGCAGGGTTTCAGCCCCAGCATTTT	CASSTSAGFQPQHF
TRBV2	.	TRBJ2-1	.	TGTGCCAGCAGTTTGGACACGAGCTCCTACAATGAGCAGTTCTTC	CASSLDTSSYNEQFF
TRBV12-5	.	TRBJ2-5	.	TGTGCTAGTGGCCTAACGGGGACCCAGTACTTC	CASGLTGTQYF
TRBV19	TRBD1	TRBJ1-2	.	TGTGCCACCATGCCAACGAACCGGGACAGATTAGGCTACACCTTC	CATMPTNRDRLGYTF
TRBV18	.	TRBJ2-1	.	TGTGCCAGCTCACTACTAGCCTTCGAGCAGTTCTTC	CASSLLAFEQFF
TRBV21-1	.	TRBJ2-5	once	TGTGCCAGCAGCAAAGTGGCTAGACAAGAGACCCAGTACTTC	CASSKVARQETQYF
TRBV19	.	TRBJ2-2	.	TGTGCCAGTAGTAATTACAGGTCCGGGGAGCTGTTTTTT	CASSNYRSGELFF
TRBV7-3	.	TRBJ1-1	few	TGTGCCAGCAGCTTAATAGGGAGTGGCACTGAAGCTTTCTTT	CASSLIGSGTEAFF
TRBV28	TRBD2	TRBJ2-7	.	TGTGCCAGCAACACCCCCGGCAAAGGACTAGCTTCCGAGCAGTACTTC	CASNTPGKGLASEQYF